Listed below are T cell receptor beta chains from one sample, sequenced in a study of blood T cell repertoires in COVID-19. Sequencing was performed with immunoSEQ multiplex PCR; in TCRdb, only in-frame clones are kept and a portion is missing. The profile shows around 500,000 clones, around nine tenths of them singletons. Sequencing was done on a sample of PBMCs or T cells enriched from blood (not recorded which). All receptors come from a woman between 35 and 50 years old who had recovered from COVID-19. The CDR3 runs from the conserved cysteine through the conserved F or W. The order of the fields is J gene, V gene, clone size, D gene, CDR3 protein, CDR3 DNA. A D gene is named only where the DNA matches it firmly. The size of a clone is reported for some rows only, either as once, few or many, or as a class for expanded clones.

J: TRBJ2-1; V: TRBV18; size: .; D: .; CDR3: CASSVGTAGNEQFF; DNA: TGTGCCAGCTCAGTAGGGACAGCGGGCAATGAGCAGTTCTTC
J: TRBJ2-1; V: TRBV11-3; size: .; D: .; CDR3: CASSLTTSVQFF; DNA: TGTGCCAGCAGCCTTACAACTAGTGTACAGTTCTTC
J: TRBJ1-1; V: TRBV27; size: .; D: .; CDR3: CASSLSLLEGGTEAFF; DNA: TGTGCCAGCAGTTTATCCCTTTTGGAGGGAGGCACTGAAGCTTTCTTT
J: TRBJ2-1; V: TRBV7-8; size: .; D: TRBD2; CDR3: CASSTSGRNEQFF; DNA: TGTGCCAGCAGCACTAGCGGGAGAAATGAGCAGTTCTTC
J: TRBJ2-7; V: TRBV11-2; size: .; D: .; CDR3: CASSFIWGAGVRHEQYF; DNA: TGTGCCAGCAGCTTTATTTGGGGGGCGGGAGTTAGGCACGAGCAGTACTTC
J: TRBJ1-5; V: TRBV6-1; size: once; D: .; CDR3: CASSENRGQPQHF; DNA: TGTGCCAGCAGTGAGAACCGGGGGCAGCCCCAGCATTTT
J: TRBJ1-1; V: TRBV5-5; size: once; D: .; CDR3: CASSLYTGTEAFF; DNA: TGTGCCAGCAGCTTGTATACCGGTACTGAAGCTTTCTTT
J: TRBJ2-1; V: TRBV24-1; size: .; D: TRBD2; CDR3: CATSDLSHLTSERTNEQFF; DNA: TGTGCCACCAGTGATTTGAGTCACCTGACTAGCGAGAGGACTAATGAGCAGTTCTTC
J: TRBJ1-3; V: TRBV2; size: .; D: .; CDR3: CASRRDTGSGNTIYF; DNA: TGTGCCAGCAGACGGGACACCGGCTCTGGAAACACCATATATTTT
J: TRBJ1-5; V: TRBV4-1; size: .; D: .; CDR3: CASSQDLGANNQPQHF; DNA: TGCGCCAGCAGCCAAGATCTAGGGGCCAACAATCAGCCCCAGCATTTT
J: TRBJ1-5; V: TRBV10-3; size: .; D: TRBD1; CDR3: CATQAGTGINQPQHF; DNA: TGTGCCACCCAGGCCGGGACAGGGATCAATCAGCCCCAGCATTTT
J: TRBJ2-1; V: TRBV5-1; size: .; D: .; CDR3: CASSLGGSTYNEQFF; DNA: TGCGCCAGCAGCTTGGGCGGTTCCACCTACAATGAGCAGTTCTTC
J: TRBJ1-2; V: TRBV19; size: .; D: .; CDR3: CASSMIQGRMGYTF; DNA: TGTGCCAGTAGTATGATCCAGGGGCGGATGGGCTACACCTTC